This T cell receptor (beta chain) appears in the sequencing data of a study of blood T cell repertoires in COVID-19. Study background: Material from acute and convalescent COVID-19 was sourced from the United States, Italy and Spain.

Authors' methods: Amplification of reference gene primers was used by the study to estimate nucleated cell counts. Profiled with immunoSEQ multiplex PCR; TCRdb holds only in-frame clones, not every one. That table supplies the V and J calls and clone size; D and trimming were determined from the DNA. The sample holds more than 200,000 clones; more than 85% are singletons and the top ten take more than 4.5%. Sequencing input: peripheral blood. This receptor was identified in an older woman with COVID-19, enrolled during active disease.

This chain's CDR3 is CASSPTGRNIQYF. The CDR3 DNA sequence: TGTGCCAGCAGCCCGACGGGGAGAAACATTCAGTACTTC. V usage is TRBV3-1 (or the pseudogene TRBV3-2) and J usage is TRBJ2-4; TRBD2 is a possible D gene (5 bases). V lost 4 bases, J lost 6 bases, and 10 bases lay in between. The CDR3 runs 13 residues. Germline V gene sequence: CDR1 LGHDT, CDR2 YNNKEL (reference sequence).